The source of this T cell receptor (beta chain) is a study of T cells after yellow fever vaccination (dated by TCRdb to 2018 to 2020). In the study overall: Libraries from fractions with low cell numbers were prepared with the SMART-Seq v4 Ultra Low Input RNA kit. Bulk TCR alpha and beta repertoires were sequenced longitudinally to track T-cell clones before and after primary and booster YFV17D yellow fever vaccination. Two healthy male donors, one aged 18 to 30 and one aged 30 to 39 years, made up the cohort. Blood samples were taken at several timepoints before and after primary and secondary immunization, and bulk PBMC replicates and cell subsets were isolated. General conclusions and limits of the study: After the booster, most clones that had expanded after primary vaccination were detected again (around 96% of CD4 and under 90% of CD8), suggesting broad maintenance of memory. A small fraction of clonotypes showed up in both the CD4 and CD8 compartments, probably as a result of convergent recombination. Only a couple of donors were included in the study, so the extent to which the findings can be generalized is limited. FACS-sorted repertoires could contain abundant contaminating clonotypes from the bulk population, so computational filtering was required. Compared with the primary T-cell response, the secondary T-cell response was weaker but faster, peaking on day 5 rather than day 15.

The treatment or condition tag for this specimen amounts to: live attenuated yellow fever vaccine strain. A standard Ficoll-Paque protocol was used to isolate PBMCs from peripheral blood. Dynabeads CD4 and CD8 positive selection kits were used to isolate the CD4 and CD8 T-cell fractions. RNA was extracted with TriZol from bulk PBMCs, CD4 and CD8 fractions, and dextramer-positive and dextramer-negative fractions. TCR cDNA was synthesized by 5'RACE template switching, which introduced a universal primer site and unique molecular identifiers. Priming of cDNA synthesis was performed from both the TCR alpha and TCR beta constant segments. Library amplification involved two PCR steps, and the second step added sample barcodes and sequencing adapters. Libraries were sequenced on Illumina HiSeq 2500 (2x100 bp) or NovaSeq (2x150 bp). In the original analysis: MIGEC was used to demultiplex reads and collapse the reads into UMI consensus sequences, and MiXCR was used for V(D)J alignment. Using edgeR on replicate PBMC samples, clonotypes were called vaccine-responding if FDR was below 0.01 and the log2 fold change was above 5 up to day 15. Each bulk clonotype received a CD4 or CD8 identity based on whether the sequenced CD4 or CD8 repertoire contained that clonotype at higher abundance. TCRdb's own reprocessing of the public reads used fastp at Q25 and MiXCR and kept productive beta chains. Rows are unified per CDR3 protein, each entry keeping the most common DNA and genes. The V and J calls shown here were made by TCRdb, not taken from the authors' results. Across this sample there are a few hundred thousand distinct CDR3 sequences, with 10% to 15% seen only once. Clones ranked in the top ten supply about 0.51% of the sample.

Concerning this clonotype: It has no known antigen specificity. No much larger clone is present one base from it, and per-base qualities are unavailable.

From cysteine to phenylalanine, the CDR3 is 17 amino acids long. Kept here is only the CDR3 DNA, which spans 51 bases and is read in frame from base 1. Looking up the germline V gene (reference sequence) yields CDR1 LGHDT and CDR2 YNNKEL. The V end gives up 4 bases and the J end 0 bases, leaving 5 bases in the junction not matched to a gene. This clonotype was obtained from a young man who received the YFV17D yellow fever vaccine. The V gene is TRBV3-1 and the J gene is TRBJ2-2; TRBD2 aligns with 10 central bases. Sequenced material: CD4+ T cells sorted from PBMCs, taken 45 days after the yellow fever booster vaccination. The nucleotides are TGTGCCAGCAGCCGGACTAGCGGAGCCGCGAACACCGGGGAGCTGTTTTTT. This encodes CASSRTSGAANTGELFF.